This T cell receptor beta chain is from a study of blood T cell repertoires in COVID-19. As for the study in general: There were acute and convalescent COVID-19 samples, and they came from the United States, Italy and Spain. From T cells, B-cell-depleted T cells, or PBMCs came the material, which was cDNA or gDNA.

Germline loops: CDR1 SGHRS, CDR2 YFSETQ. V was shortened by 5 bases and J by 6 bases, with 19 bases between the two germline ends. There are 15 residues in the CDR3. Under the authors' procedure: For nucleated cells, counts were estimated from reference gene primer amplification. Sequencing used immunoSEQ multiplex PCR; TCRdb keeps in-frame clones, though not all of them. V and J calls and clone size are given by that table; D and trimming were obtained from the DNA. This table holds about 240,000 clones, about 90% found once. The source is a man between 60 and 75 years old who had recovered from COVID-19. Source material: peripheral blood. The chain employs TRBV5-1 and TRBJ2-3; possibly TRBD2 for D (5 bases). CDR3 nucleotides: TGCGCCAGCAGTTCAGAACGGGGTATCGGGGATACGCAGTATTTT. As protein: CASSSERGIGDTQYF. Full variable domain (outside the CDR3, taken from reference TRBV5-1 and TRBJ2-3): KAGVTQTPRYLIKTRGQQVTLSCSPISGHRSVSWYQQTPGQGLQFLFEYFSETQRNKGNFPGRFSGRQFSNSRSEMNVSTLELGDSALYLCASSSERGIGDTQYFGPGTRLTVL.